The clone carrying this T cell receptor (beta chain) occurred a few times. Its antigen is still unknown. The method was immunoSEQ multiplex PCR; TCRdb's version includes in-frame clones alone and lacks a portion of them. Of under 70,000 clones listed, approximately 71% are singletons. This record comes from a study of vaccination effects on CD4 cells after COVID-19. In the ViraFEST assay, antigen-specific CD4+ clonotypes were identified by expansion after peptide-pool stimulation. Investigators separated out CD4+ T cells once around 10 days of culture had passed. All vaccine recipients tested negative for nucleocapsid antibodies and had never contracted SARS-CoV-2 infection. PBMC cultures contained 1.5 million to 2 million cells per well, approximately 10 IU/ml IL-2 and 10 ug/ml peptides. CDR1 is WNHNN and CDR2 is SYGVQD in the germline V gene (reference sequence). The germline V and J ends were trimmed by 0 bases and 1 base, with 11 bases remaining between them. This CDR3 spans 16 amino acids.

The source material was CD4+ T cells from PBMCs cultured with HCoV-OC43 spike peptides, sampled before COVID-19 vaccination. Subset in this sample: HCoV-OC43 spike overlapping peptide pool stimulation. This sequence was found in a human donor who received a COVID-19 vaccine. V usage is TRBV10-1 and J usage is TRBJ2-3; the D gene is possibly TRBD2 (5 bases). The CDR3 DNA is TGCGCCAGCAGTGAGTCAGAGGGTAAAGGCACAGATACGCAGTATTTT. It specifies CASSESEGKGTDTQYF.